A selection of T cell receptor beta chains follows, all from one sample in a study of control samples from healthy donors and cancer patients. Produced via immunoSEQ multiplex PCR; TCRdb's table is partial and in-frame only. In the table there are under 200,000 clones, roughly 92% of which are singletons. The sample consisted of blood. The receptors were sampled from a woman aged 25 to 45 in good health. Each CDR3 is given with its conserved first and last residue. Each record gives: V gene, clone size, J gene, D gene, CDR3 protein, CDR3 DNA. A D gene is named only where the DNA matches it firmly. Clone size appears in some rows only: once, few, many, or a class for an expanded clone.

TRBV4-2	NA	TRBJ2-1	NA	CASSQHFGLYNEQFF	TGTGCCAGCAGCCAACACTTCGGCCTTTACAATGAGCAGTTCTTC
TRBV24-1	NA	TRBJ2-3	NA	CATSDFRGNRETDTQYF	TGTGCCACCAGTGATTTTCGGGGGAACAGGGAAACAGATACGCAGTATTTT
TRBV29-1	NA	TRBJ2-7	NA	CSAAGRTDGYEQYF	TGCAGCGCCGCGGGGAGGACGGATGGATACGAGCAGTACTTC
TRBV28	NA	TRBJ2-7	NA	CASSLPGGGMTYEQYF	TGTGCCAGCAGTTTACCGGGCGGGGGCATGACTTACGAGCAGTACTTC
TRBV27	NA	TRBJ2-7	NA	CASSLSGGQTYEQYF	TGTGCCAGCAGTTTATCGGGGGGACAGACCTACGAGCAGTACTTC
TRBV3-1/TRBV3-2	NA	TRBJ2-3	NA	CASSQDPGRADTQYF	TGTGCCAGCAGCCAAGATCCGGGACGGGCAGATACGCAGTATTTT
TRBV19	NA	TRBJ2-7	TRBD2	CASSILAGALTLEQYF	TGTGCCAGTAGTATACTAGCGGGAGCACTTACGTTGGAGCAGTACTTC
TRBV5-1	NA	TRBJ1-1	NA	CASSLEGGLNTEAFF	TGCGCCAGCAGCTTGGAGGGAGGGTTGAACACTGAAGCTTTCTTT
TRBV5-4	NA	TRBJ1-4	TRBD1	CASSLGQLNEKLFF	TGTGCCAGCAGCCTGGGACAGCTTAATGAAAAACTGTTTTTT
TRBV19	NA	TRBJ1-2	TRBD1	CASSIGTGGAMGYTF	TGTGCCAGTAGTATTGGAACAGGGGGCGCGATGGGCTACACCTTC
TRBV27	NA	TRBJ2-1	NA	CASSLSGGYYNEQFF	TGTGCCAGCAGTTTATCGGGAGGTTACTACAATGAGCAGTTCTTC
TRBV4-2	NA	TRBJ2-2	NA	CASSYEGGELFF	TGTGCCAGCAGCTACGAAGGCGGGGAGCTGTTTTTT
TRBV6-1	NA	TRBJ2-7	NA	CASSEASGTFHEQYF	TGTGCCAGCAGTGAAGCCTCCGGGACATTCCACGAGCAGTACTTC
TRBV30	NA	TRBJ2-1	TRBD1	CALSGTGLDEQFF	TGTGCCCTTTCCGGGACAGGGTTGGATGAGCAGTTCTTC
TRBV7-3	NA	TRBJ1-4	NA	CASSKQGHPNEKLFF	TGTGCCAGCAGCAAACAGGGACACCCTAATGAAAAACTGTTTTTT
TRBV5-1	NA	TRBJ2-1	TRBD1	CASRRTGDSNEQFF	TGCGCCAGCAGACGGACAGGGGACAGCAATGAGCAGTTCTTC
TRBV2	NA	TRBJ1-2	NA	CAHRSGPDYGYTF	TGTGCCCATAGGTCAGGGCCCGACTATGGCTACACCTTC
TRBV15	NA	TRBJ1-4	NA	CATSRDAGDGKLFF	TGTGCCACCAGCAGAGATGCGGGGGACGGAAAACTGTTTTTT
TRBV7-6	NA	TRBJ1-3	NA	CASSLTGQTSGNTIYF	TGTGCCAGCAGCCTTACTGGACAGACCTCTGGAAACACCATATATTTT
TRBV7-2	NA	TRBJ2-5	NA	CASSLDRGATPWTQYF	TGTGCCAGCAGCTTAGATAGAGGGGCCACCCCATGGACCCAGTACTTC
TRBV3-1/TRBV3-2	once	TRBJ2-5	NA	CASSQERDYQETQYF	TGTGCCAGCAGCCAAGAACGGGACTACCAAGAGACCCAGTACTTC
TRBV4-3	NA	TRBJ2-7	NA	CASSQGLTDHYEQYF	TGCGCCAGCAGCCAAGGACTGACAGACCACTACGAGCAGTACTTC
TRBV7-8	NA	TRBJ1-4	TRBD1	CASSRTGAGRNEKLFF	TGTGCCAGCAGCCGAACAGGGGCCGGCCGTAATGAAAAACTGTTTTTT
TRBV7-9	NA	TRBJ2-2	TRBD1	CASSLPRTGRAGELFF	TGTGCCAGCAGCTTACCCCGGACAGGGCGGGCCGGGGAGCTGTTTTTT
TRBV7-2	NA	TRBJ2-3	NA	CASSLARELFAPDTQYF	TGTGCCAGCAGCTTAGCGAGGGAACTTTTTGCCCCCGATACGCAGTATTTT
TRBV5-1	NA	TRBJ2-1	TRBD2	CASSFGLAGGLTYNEQFF	TGCGCCAGCAGCTTCGGACTAGCGGGAGGACTAACCTACAATGAGCAGTTCTTC
TRBV4-3	NA	TRBJ2-1	NA	CASSRQLTNEQFF	TGCGCCAGCAGCCGACAGCTGACCAATGAGCAGTTCTTC
TRBV3-1/TRBV3-2	NA	TRBJ2-7	TRBD2	CASSQAGLASYEQYF	TGTGCCAGCAGCCAAGCGGGACTAGCCTCCTACGAGCAGTACTTC
TRBV6-5	NA	TRBJ1-2	NA	CASREQGTYGYTF	TGTGCCAGCAGGGAGCAGGGTACCTATGGCTACACCTTC
TRBV5-1	NA	TRBJ2-7	NA	CASSLRGPGTYEQYF	TGCGCCAGCAGCTTGAGGGGACCAGGGACCTACGAGCAGTACTTC
TRBV7-3	NA	TRBJ2-2	TRBD1	CASSPRTGPGELFF	TGTGCCAGCAGCCCCCGGACAGGCCCCGGGGAGCTGTTTTTT
TRBV3-1/TRBV3-2	NA	TRBJ1-2	NA	CASSQGRYAGGYTF	TGTGCCAGCAGCCAAGGGCGTTACGCGGGGGGCTACACCTTC
TRBV28	NA	TRBJ2-3	NA	CASSLLGSPDTQYF	TGTGCCAGCAGTTTACTCGGGAGCCCAGATACGCAGTATTTT
TRBV7-3	NA	TRBJ1-1	TRBD1	CASSSGGNTEAFF	TGTGCCAGCAGCTCAGGGGGAAACACTGAAGCTTTCTTT
TRBV19	NA	TRBJ1-1	NA	CASSMVSGPLTEAFF	TGTGCCAGTAGTATGGTGTCGGGGCCACTGACTGAAGCTTTCTTT
TRBV20-1	NA	TRBJ2-7	TRBD1	CSASGLEDRVAYEQYF	TGCAGTGCTAGTGGTTTAGAGGACAGGGTCGCCTACGAGCAGTACTTC
TRBV4-2	NA	TRBJ2-7	NA	CASSPHPQAEQYF	TGTGCCAGCAGCCCCCATCCCCAAGCAGAGCAGTACTTC
TRBV7-2	once	TRBJ2-1	TRBD2	CASSLSARGVYNEQFF	TGTGCCAGCAGCTTGTCGGCCCGGGGGGTGTACAATGAGCAGTTCTTC
TRBV5-4	NA	TRBJ2-1	NA	CASSSKQGSTFNEQFF	TGTGCCAGCAGCTCCAAACAAGGATCAACATTCAATGAGCAGTTCTTC
TRBV6-4	NA	TRBJ2-3	TRBD2	CASSDSVAGGEDTQYF	TGTGCCAGCAGTGACTCTGTGGCGGGAGGAGAAGATACGCAGTATTTT
TRBV29-1	NA	TRBJ1-5	TRBD1	CSVGGTGGNQPQHF	TGCAGCGTGGGTGGGACAGGGGGCAATCAGCCCCAGCATTTT
TRBV7-2	NA	TRBJ2-7	NA	CASSLDRSSLYEQYF	TGTGCCAGCAGCTTAGATCGGTCATCCCTATACGAGCAGTACTTC
TRBV6-6	NA	TRBJ2-1	TRBD1	CAVGTGAHNEQFF	TGTGCCGTCGGGACAGGGGCCCACAATGAGCAGTTCTTC
TRBV29-1	NA	TRBJ1-1	NA	CSGRIRMNTEAFF	TGCAGCGGTCGGATACGCATGAACACTGAAGCTTTCTTT
TRBV27	NA	TRBJ1-2	NA	CASSTRSQPNYGYTF	TGTGCCAGCAGTACCAGAAGTCAACCTAACTATGGCTACACCTTC
TRBV11-2	few	TRBJ1-2	NA	CASSSRWGRDYGYTF	TGTGCCAGCAGCTCCAGGTGGGGGCGGGACTATGGCTACACCTTC
TRBV7-9	few	TRBJ2-7	TRBD1	CASSPLGTGGSYEQYF	TGTGCCAGCAGCCCACTCGGGACAGGGGGCTCCTACGAGCAGTACTTC
TRBV27	NA	TRBJ2-7	NA	CASSRGPTLGTYEQYF	TGTGCCAGCAGTCGGGGCCCCACGTTAGGCACCTACGAGCAGTACTTC
TRBV10-3	NA	TRBJ2-1	TRBD2	CAIKRGLADDNEQFF	TGTGCCATCAAAAGGGGACTAGCGGATGACAATGAGCAGTTCTTC
TRBV7-6	NA	TRBJ2-1	TRBD2	CASSLGPAGNNEQFF	TGTGCCAGCAGCTTAGGTCCAGCGGGAAACAATGAGCAGTTCTTC
TRBV5-5	NA	TRBJ2-7	NA	CASSFGPGSYEQYF	TGTGCCAGCAGCTTCGGTCCGGGCTCCTACGAGCAGTACTTC
TRBV11-3	NA	TRBJ1-5	NA	CASSPLLQGLYQPQHF	TGTGCCAGCAGCCCCCTTTTGCAGGGATTGTATCAGCCCCAGCATTTT
TRBV6-2/TRBV6-3	NA	TRBJ2-2	NA	CASSLKFVGELFF	TGTGCCAGCAGTTTAAAGTTTGTCGGGGAGCTGTTTTTT
TRBV6-6	NA	TRBJ2-1	NA	CASSYEVWKNEQFF	TGTGCCAGCAGTTACGAGGTCTGGAAGAATGAGCAGTTCTTC
TRBV29-1	NA	TRBJ2-2	TRBD2	CSATQAGGPTGELFF	TGCAGCGCCACGCAAGCGGGAGGGCCAACCGGGGAGCTGTTTTTT